This entry lists 27 T cell receptor beta chains sequenced from one sample in a study of vaccination effects on CD4 cells after COVID-19 (dated by TCRdb to between 2021 and 2024). The protocol used for the library was the immunoSEQ multiplex PCR assay. TCRdb limited this immuneACCESS table to in-frame rearrangements with V and J called. A share of clones is missing; checked studies link under half to unresolved V genes, and the rest is unexplained. The sample records 50,000 to 75,000 clones, 70% to 80% of which are singletons. Of the sample, 3% falls within the top ten clones. These receptors' targets are unknown. After less than eleven days of culture, CD4+ T cells were isolated with the EasySep CD4+ T cell isolation kit. The sequences come from CD4+ T cells from PBMCs cultured without peptide, collected before COVID-19 vaccination. These receptors all stem from a human donor who received a COVID-19 vaccine.

The chain is built from TRBV19 and TRBJ2-6; D perhaps matches TRBD1 (6 bases). CDR1 and CDR2 from the germline V gene are LNHDA and SQIVND (reference sequence). V was clipped by 4 bases and J by 1 base, with 11 bases between them. The CDR3 length is 16 residues. The CDR3 loop reads CASSTQQGSGANVLTF. As DNA, the CDR3 is TGTGCCAGTAGTACTCAACAGGGATCTGGGGCCAACGTCCTGACTTTC.

This clone appeared once. V is TRBV30 and J is TRBJ1-6; D uncertain. Deletions cut 1 base from V and 9 bases from J, with 7 bases between. CDR3 size: 12 residues. Germline V gives CDR1 GTSNPN, CDR2 SVGIG (reference sequence). The CDR3 region is CAWSDSGSPLHF. The CDR3 nucleotides are TGTGCCTGGAGTGACAGCGGTTCACCCCTCCACTTT.

The V gene is TRBV9, the J gene TRBJ2-5; the D call may be TRBD1 or TRBD2 (6 bases each). Germline V gene lookup returns CDR1 SGDLS and CDR2 YYNGEE. The CDR3 spans 17 residues. V shed 3 bases and J shed 5 bases, with 23 bases lying between them. This CDR3 is CASSDPSFTGAGETQYF. CDR3 coding DNA: TGTGCCAGCAGCGACCCCTCTTTCACGGGGGCGGGTGAGACCCAGTACTTC.

The chain links TRBV30 to TRBJ1-5; no definite D call. This CDR3 is built from 13 residues. The V gene lost 8 bases and the J gene lost 0 bases, with 11 bases spanning the gap. Germline V gene lookup returns CDR1 GTSNPN and CDR2 SVGIG (reference sequence). The chain's CDR3 is CAAGGRSNQPQHF. CDR3 coding DNA: TGTGCCGCCGGTGGCCGTAGCAATCAGCCCCAGCATTTT.

J is TRBJ1-1 and V is TRBV6-6, with 10 bases matching TRBD1. The V and J ends lost 4 bases and 6 bases, in that order; junction bases with no gene match: 5. This CDR3 spans 14 amino acids. Germline V gene data show CDR1 as MNHNY and CDR2 as SVGAGI (reference sequence). This chain's CDR3 is CASSWTGGGPEAFF. The CDR3 nucleotides read TGTGCCAGCAGTTGGACAGGGGGGGGCCCTGAAGCTTTCTTT.

The chain recombines TRBV5-1 with TRBJ2-5; D is undetermined. This CDR3 spans 12 amino acids. The germline V gene has CDR1 SGHRS and CDR2 YFSETQ. The V gene lost 0 bases and the J gene lost 4 bases, with 4 bases spanning the gap. The CDR3 protein is CASSLATETQYF. The CDR3 DNA is TGCGCCAGCAGCTTGGCCACAGAGACCCAGTACTTC.

The chain is built from TRBV9 and TRBJ1-1, with D hard to call. Germline CDR1 reads SGDLS; CDR2 reads YYNGEE. With 4 bases removed from V and 0 bases from J, the gap between germline ends came to 7 bases. This CDR3 comprises 13 residues. CDR3 coding DNA: TGTGCCAGCAGCCCCCGATTGAACACTGAAGCTTTCTTT. Protein product: CASSPRLNTEAFF.

The genes are TRBV20-1 and TRBJ1-1; D is ambiguous. The CDR3 has 10 amino acids. The ends were cut back, 6 bases at V and 3 bases at J, with 5 bases in the middle. The germline V gene has CDR1 DFQATT and CDR2 SNEGSKA (reference sequence). The CDR3 region is CSAPDTEAFF. The CDR3 coding sequence is TGCAGTGCCCCTGACACTGAAGCTTTCTTT.

This clone was seen only a few times. The chain combines TRBV29-1 with TRBJ1-2; D is ambiguous. The ends were cut back, 3 bases at V and 7 bases at J, with 6 bases in the middle. The length of the CDR3 is 10 residues. Germline CDR1 is SQVTM and CDR2 is ANQGSEA. The DNA of the CDR3 is TGCAGCGTTGATAGTAGTGGCTACACCTTC. It codes for CSVDSSGYTF.

Only a few counts were recorded for this clone. The chain has TRBV5-1 and TRBJ1-1; possible D gene TRBD1, 6 bases. Germline V gene data show CDR1 as SGHRS and CDR2 as YFSETQ. Trimming removed 1 base at V and 6 bases at J, with 16 bases between. The CDR3 runs 15 residues. The DNA for the CDR3 is TGCGCCAGCAGCTTGAATGAAAGGGGGGGCCCTGAAGCTTTCTTT. Translating it yields CASSLNERGGPEAFF.

The J gene is TRBJ1-1, the V gene TRBV19; D remains ambiguous. Germline lookup yields CDR1 LNHDA and CDR2 SQIVND (reference sequence). Trimming pared 3 bases from V and 0 bases from J, leaving 8 bases between. The CDR3 has 14 residues. CDR3 loop: CASSMDTMNTEAFF. The CDR3 DNA reads TGTGCCAGTAGTATGGATACGATGAACACTGAAGCTTTCTTT.

CDR3 nucleotide sequence: TGCGCCAGCAGCCAGGCAGGGGGATCCTCTGGGGCCAACGTCCTGACTTTC. It is translated as CASSQAGGSSGANVLTF. The V and J genes are TRBV4-1 and TRBJ2-6, with 7 bases lining up with TRBD1. In germline, CDR1 is MGHRA, CDR2 YSYEKL. The CDR3 length is 17 residues. V dropped 3 bases and J dropped 0; count of bases not matched to a gene: 5.

V is TRBV6-5 and J is TRBJ2-3; 8 nucleotides line up with TRBD1. The germline V gene encodes CDR1 MNHEY and CDR2 SVGAGI. The CDR3 extends over 12 amino acids. In DNA, the CDR3 is TGTGTCACGACAGGGGGCACAGATACGCAGTATTTT. This encodes CVTTGGTDTQYF.

This clone was counted once. The chain combines TRBV18 with TRBJ2-1; the D gene is possibly TRBD1 (6 bases). CDR1 is KGHSH and CDR2 is LQKENI in the germline V gene. The CDR3 sequence is 15 residues long. V was trimmed by 6 bases and J by 0 bases, leaving 12 bases between them. The CDR3 DNA reads as TGTGCCAGCTCCGACCGGGACAACTCCTACAATGAGCAGTTCTTC. It translates to CASSDRDNSYNEQFF. The full variable domain, rest sourced from reference TRBV18 and TRBJ2-1, is NAGVMQNPRHLVRRRGQEARLRCSPMKGHSHVYWYRQLPEEGLKFMVYLQKENIIDESGMPKERFSAEFPKEGPSILRIQQVVRGDSAAYFCASSDRDNSYNEQFFGPGTRLTVL.

This sequence joins TRBV2 and TRBJ2-2, with a tentative D call TRBD2 (6 bases). V was trimmed by 4 bases and J by 5 bases, leaving 11 bases between them. This CDR3 is built from 14 residues. Germline V lookup: CDR1 SNHLY, CDR2 FYNNEI. CDR3: CASSGRAGTGELFF. The CDR3 DNA reads as TGTGCCAGCAGTGGACGGGCGGGGACCGGGGAGCTGTTTTTT.

The V and J genes are TRBV19 and TRBJ1-1; 11 bases align to TRBD1. V lost 5 bases, J lost 12 bases, and 5 bases stayed unmatched. Germline V lookup: CDR1 LNHDA, CDR2 SQIVND (reference sequence). The CDR3 runs 12 residues. The CDR3 bases are TGTGCCAGTAGTCGGACAGGGGGCATGTCTTTCTTT. It encodes CASSRTGGMSFF.

The chain carries TRBV19 and TRBJ1-3; D not certain. Trimming removed 3 bases from V and 1 base from J, with 16 bases in between. Germline V gene data show CDR1 as LNHDA and CDR2 as SQIVND (reference sequence). The CDR3 covers 17 residues. CDR3 coding DNA: TGTGCCAGTAGTATTTGGCAGGACCGTACATCTGGAAACACCATATATTTT. This sequence encodes CASSIWQDRTSGNTIYF.

The chain combines TRBV5-6 with TRBJ1-4; TRBD1 agrees at 7 bases. The length of the CDR3 is 16 residues. Germline V CDR1 and CDR2: SGHDT, YYEEEE. J gave up 7 bases and V 4 bases, and 13 bases lay outside the gene matches. The CDR3 here is CASSPRRTGIVEKLFF. CDR3 coding DNA: TGTGCCAGCAGCCCTCGGCGGACAGGCATCGTTGAAAAACTGTTTTTT.

V usage is TRBV27 and J usage is TRBJ1-6, with D maybe TRBD1 (6 bases). The germline gives CDR1 MNHEY, CDR2 SMNVEV (reference sequence). The CDR3 sequence is 16 residues long. V shed 5 bases and J shed 6 bases, with 17 bases lying between them. The CDR3 reads CASSPRYRAANSPLHF. The CDR3 DNA follows: TGTGCCAGCAGTCCCCGATACAGGGCAGCTAATTCACCCCTCCACTTT.

J is TRBJ2-5 and V is TRBV7-3; TRBD1 matches 7 bases. With 5 bases clipped from V and 2 bases from J, the junction kept 5 bases outside the gene matches. CDR1 SGHTA and CDR2 FQGTGA come from the germline V gene. The length of the CDR3 is 14 residues. CDR3 DNA sequence: TGTGCCAGCAGCCCAACGGGACAGCAAGAGACCCAGTACTTC. It yields the protein CASSPTGQQETQYF.

The J gene is TRBJ1-2, the V gene TRBV19; 10 bases agree with TRBD1. Germline trimming cut 6 bases from V and 4 bases from J; bases unmatched to any gene: 8. Germline CDR1 is LNHDA and CDR2 is SQIVND (reference sequence). The CDR3 sequence is 15 residues long. The CDR3 loop reads CASSLGQGMGYGYTF. The CDR3 DNA reads as TGTGCCAGTAGCCTGGGACAGGGGATGGGCTATGGCTACACCTTC.

This clone appeared a few times. The V gene is TRBV6-5, the J gene TRBJ2-1, with TRBD1 as a possible D gene (5 bases). The CDR3 extends over 15 amino acids. Trimming stripped 2 bases from V and 3 bases from J, with 11 bases between. CDR1 is MNHEY and CDR2 is SVGAGI in the germline V gene. CDR3 region: CASSYRGTLYNEQFF. CDR3 in DNA: TGTGCCAGCAGTTACAGGGGAACTCTCTACAATGAGCAGTTCTTC.

This sequence joins TRBV2 and TRBJ2-2; D is possibly TRBD1 (5 bases). Germline CDR1 and CDR2: SNHLY and FYNNEI. The V gene lost 6 bases and the J gene lost 5 bases, with 7 bases spanning the gap. The CDR3 extends over 12 amino acids. Here the CDR3 reads CASRGQTGELFF. CDR3 DNA sequence: TGTGCCAGCAGGGGGCAGACCGGGGAGCTGTTTTTT.

V usage is TRBV18 and J usage is TRBJ2-5; the D is unclear. Germline V lookup: CDR1 KGHSH, CDR2 LQKENI. V was clipped by 4 bases and J by 2 bases, with 8 bases between them. The CDR3 consists of 13 residues. The CDR3 sequence: CASSQDGQETQYF. In DNA, the CDR3 is TGTGCCAGCTCACAGGACGGGCAAGAGACCCAGTACTTC.

J is TRBJ2-1 and V is TRBV5-1; perhaps TRBD1 as D (6 bases). The CDR3 has 15 residues. The ends were cut back, 3 bases at V and 7 bases at J, with 17 bases in the middle. Germline CDR1 is SGHRS and CDR2 is YFSETQ. The CDR3 DNA sequence: TGCGCCAGCAGCTCACAGGGAAGTCGGTTAAATGAGCAGTTCTTC. Amino acid sequence: CASSSQGSRLNEQFF.

The chain carries TRBV7-2 and TRBJ1-1; D perhaps matches TRBD1 (5 bases). Between the trimmed V and J ends, which lost 6 bases and 3 bases, there was a span of 11 bases. Looked up from germline, CDR1 is SGHTA and CDR2 is FQGNSA. The CDR3 is 13 residues long. The CDR3 loop is CASSFTGDTEAFF. The CDR3 bases are TGTGCCAGCAGTTTCACGGGGGACACTGAAGCTTTCTTT.

The J gene is TRBJ2-7, the V gene TRBV7-9, with TRBD1 identical over 9 bases. This CDR3 is built from 15 residues. J was trimmed by 3 bases and V by 7 bases; bases with no gene match: 10. The germline V gene has CDR1 SEHNR and CDR2 FQNEAQ (reference sequence). The chain's CDR3 is CASKTPGTGLYEQYV. CDR3 bases: TGTGCCAGCAAGACTCCAGGGACAGGGCTCTACGAGCAGTACGTC.